A selection of T cell receptor beta chains follows, all from one sample in a study of CD8+ T cells in alopecia areata. Profiling relied on immunoSEQ multiplex PCR, and the TCRdb table lists in-frame clones only, not all of them. The sample shows about 180,000 clones, 53% of them seen only once. The sample in question was CD8+ T cells sorted from blood, obtained at week 24, from a patient treated with tofacitinib. Every receptor here comes from a human donor with alopecia areata. Each CDR3 is given with its conserved first and last residue. D genes are given only for firm matches. A row's size may be missing; if present it is once, few, many or a size class.

>-|TRBJ2-7|TRBV29-1|-
CSGGRGDSYEQYF
TGCAGCGGGGGCCGTGGGGATTCCTACGAGCAGTACTTC
>-|TRBJ2-5|TRBV13|-
CASRRRQVEETQYF
TGTGCCAGCAGACGAAGACAGGTCGAAGAGACCCAGTACTTC
>-|TRBJ1-6|TRBV27|TRBD1
CASSIGTAYNSPLHF
TGTGCCAGCTCGATTGGGACAGCTTATAATTCACCCCTCCACTTT
>-|TRBJ2-1|TRBV23-1|-
CASSHPAGQQAGAYNEQFF
TGCGCCAGCAGTCACCCGGCCGGCCAACAGGCTGGGGCCTACAATGAGCAGTTCTTC
>few|TRBJ2-4|TRBV27|TRBD1
CASSSLQGAKNIQYF
TGTGCCAGCAGTTCGTTACAGGGGGCCAAAAACATTCAGTACTTC
>-|TRBJ2-7|TRBV7-6|-
CASRAAHGQGFGEQYF
TGTGCCAGCAGGGCCGCCCATGGGCAGGGGTTCGGGGAGCAGTACTTC
>-|TRBJ1-5|TRBV27|-
CASSLGRGNQPQHF
TGTGCCAGCAGTTTAGGCAGGGGCAATCAGCCCCAGCATTTT
>-|TRBJ2-3|TRBV27|-
CASSPRPSRTDTQYF
TGTGCCAGCAGCCCCAGGCCCTCACGCACAGATACGCAGTATTTT
>-|TRBJ2-7|TRBV13|TRBD2
CASSLGLAGASYEQYF
TGTGCCAGCAGCCTCGGACTAGCGGGGGCCTCCTACGAGCAGTACTTC
>once|TRBJ2-1|TRBV5-1|-
CASSLSGSNEQFF
TGCGCCAGCAGCTTATCAGGGTCCAATGAGCAGTTCTTC
>-|TRBJ1-4|TRBV13|-
CASSSRRRDEKLFF
TGTGCCAGCAGCTCCCGGCGGCGGGATGAAAAACTGTTTTTT
>-|TRBJ2-7|TRBV11-2|TRBD2
CASSFTGGRREQYF
TGTGCCAGCAGCTTCACGGGGGGACGGCGCGAGCAGTACTTC
>few|TRBJ1-2|TRBV7-9|-
CASSLNGYTF
TGTGCCAGCAGCTTGAATGGCTACACCTTC
>few|TRBJ2-3|TRBV7-9|TRBD2
CASSSVRGSDTQYF
TGTGCCAGCAGCTCGGTGCGGGGGTCAGATACGCAGTATTTT
>few|TRBJ2-2|TRBV19|TRBD1
CASSIVPQGGTGELFF
TGTGCCAGTAGTATCGTGCCACAGGGGGGAACCGGGGAGCTGTTTTTT
>few|TRBJ2-1|TRBV7-9|TRBD2
CASSLPSGGASYNEQFF
TGTGCCAGCAGCTTGCCTAGCGGGGGGGCTTCCTACAATGAGCAGTTCTTC
>-|TRBJ1-1|TRBV7-6|-
CASSVQGYTEAFF
TGTGCCAGCAGCGTACAGGGTTACACTGAAGCTTTCTTT
>-|TRBJ2-2|TRBV29-1|TRBD1
CSVEQGATGELFF
TGCAGCGTTGAACAGGGGGCAACCGGGGAGCTGTTTTTT
>-|TRBJ2-1|TRBV5-1|-
CASSNSYNEQFF
TGCGCCAGCAGCAACTCGTACAATGAGCAGTTCTTC
>-|TRBJ1-2|TRBV6-6|-
CASSYSTGVREGYTF
TGTGCCAGCAGTTACTCGACCGGGGTGCGGGAAGGCTACACCTTC
>-|TRBJ2-5|TRBV7-8|TRBD2
CASLQRLAPGTQYF
TGTGCCAGCCTCCAGCGACTAGCGCCTGGGACCCAGTACTTC
>-|TRBJ2-5|TRBV9|-
CASSTQGTQETQYF
TGTGCCAGCAGCACCCAAGGGACCCAAGAGACCCAGTACTTC
>-|TRBJ1-5|TRBV2|TRBD1
CASRVGQGGNQPQHF
TGTGCCAGCAGAGTTGGACAGGGGGGAAATCAGCCCCAGCATTTT
>few|TRBJ2-5|TRBV9|TRBD1
CASSPGQGQETQYF
TGTGCCAGCAGCCCAGGACAGGGCCAAGAGACCCAGTACTTC
>-|TRBJ1-1|TRBV7-8|-
CASSLRGPNTEAFF
TGTGCCAGCAGCTTAAGGGGCCCGAACACTGAAGCTTTCTTT
>-|TRBJ2-7|TRBV20-1|-
CRIADSYEQYF
TGCAGAATAGCGGACTCCTACGAGCAGTACTTC
>-|TRBJ2-1|TRBV4-1|-
CASSRATALNEQFF
TGCGCCAGCAGCCGGGCGACTGCACTCAATGAGCAGTTCTTC
>-|TRBJ2-7|TRBV19|TRBD1
CASSTDRGPYEQYF
TGTGCCAGTAGTACCGACAGGGGGCCCTACGAGCAGTACTTC
>-|TRBJ2-1|TRBV6-5|-
CASRSPYNEQFF
TGTGCCAGCAGGTCCCCCTACAATGAGCAGTTCTTC
>few|TRBJ1-1|TRBV19|-
CASSIAARNTEAFF
TGTGCCAGTAGTATAGCGGCGAGGAACACTGAAGCTTTCTTT
>-|TRBJ2-5|TRBV29-1|TRBD1
CSVPGTGIFQGTQYF
TGCAGCGTTCCGGGGACAGGCATCTTCCAAGGGACCCAGTACTTC
>-|TRBJ2-7|TRBV6-6|-
CASSLGQSYEQYF
TGTGCCAGCAGTTTGGGGCAGTCCTACGAGCAGTACTTC
>-|TRBJ2-7|TRBV12-5|TRBD2
CASAPSGGPSYEQYF
TGTGCTAGTGCCCCAAGCGGGGGTCCCTCCTACGAGCAGTACTTC
>-|TRBJ2-3|TRBV19|TRBD2
CASSPTPVAGDRGDTQYF
TGTGCCAGTAGTCCGACCCCCGTGGCGGGGGACCGCGGAGATACGCAGTATTTT
>-|TRBJ1-1|TRBV7-8|-
CASSPRPWGLTNTEAFF
TGTGCCAGCAGCCCAAGACCGTGGGGACTTACGAACACTGAAGCTTTCTTT
>-|TRBJ1-2|TRBV5-1|-
CASSLESTFYGYTF
TGCGCCAGCAGCTTGGAGTCGACGTTCTATGGCTACACCTTC
>-|TRBJ1-1|TRBV29-1|TRBD1
CSVEGTGSYTEAFF
TGCAGCGTTGAAGGGACAGGATCCTACACTGAAGCTTTCTTT
>-|TRBJ2-1|TRBV29-1|TRBD2
CSAVGTSGNNEQFF
TGCAGCGCTGTAGGGACTAGCGGTAACAATGAGCAGTTCTTC
>few|TRBJ2-4|TRBV7-2|-
CASSLAGERLAKNIQYF
TGTGCCAGCAGCTTAGCCGGGGAACGTTTAGCCAAAAACATTCAGTACTTC
>once|TRBJ1-1|TRBV27|-
CASRRGNTEAFF
TGTGCCAGCCGGAGGGGGAACACTGAAGCTTTCTTT
>once|TRBJ1-1|TRBV13|-
CASRFGNTEAFF
TGTGCCAGCAGGTTCGGGAACACTGAAGCTTTCTTT